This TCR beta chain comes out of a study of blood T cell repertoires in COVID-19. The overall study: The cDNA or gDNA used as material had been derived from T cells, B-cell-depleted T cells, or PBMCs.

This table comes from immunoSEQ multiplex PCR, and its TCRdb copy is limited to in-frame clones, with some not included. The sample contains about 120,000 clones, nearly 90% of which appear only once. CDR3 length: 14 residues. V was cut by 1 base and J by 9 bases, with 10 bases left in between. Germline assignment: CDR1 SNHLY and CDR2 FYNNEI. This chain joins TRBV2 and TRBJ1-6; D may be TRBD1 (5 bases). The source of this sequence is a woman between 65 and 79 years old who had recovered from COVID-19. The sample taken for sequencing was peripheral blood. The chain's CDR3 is CASSEGQGGSPLHF. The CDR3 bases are TGTGCCAGCAGTGAAGGGCAGGGAGGTTCACCCCTCCACTTT.